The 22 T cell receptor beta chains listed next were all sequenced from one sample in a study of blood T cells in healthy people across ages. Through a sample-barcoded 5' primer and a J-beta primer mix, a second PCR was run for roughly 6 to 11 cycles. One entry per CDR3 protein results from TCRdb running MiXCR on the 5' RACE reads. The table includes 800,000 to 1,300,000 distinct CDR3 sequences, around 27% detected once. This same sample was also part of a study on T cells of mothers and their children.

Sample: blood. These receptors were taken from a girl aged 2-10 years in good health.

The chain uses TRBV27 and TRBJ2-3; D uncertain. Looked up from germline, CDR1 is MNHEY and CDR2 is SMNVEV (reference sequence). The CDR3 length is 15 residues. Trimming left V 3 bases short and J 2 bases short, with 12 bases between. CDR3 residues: CASSFGSTHTDTQYF. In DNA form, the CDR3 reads TGTGCCAGCAGTTTCGGCTCAACTCACACAGATACGCAGTATTTT.

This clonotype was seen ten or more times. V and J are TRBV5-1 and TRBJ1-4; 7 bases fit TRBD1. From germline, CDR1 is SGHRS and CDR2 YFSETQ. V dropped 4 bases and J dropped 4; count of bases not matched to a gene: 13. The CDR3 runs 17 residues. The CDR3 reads CASSSRTGGRSNEKLFF. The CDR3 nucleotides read TGCGCCAGCAGCAGCCGGACAGGCGGTAGGAGTAATGAAAAACTGTTTTTT. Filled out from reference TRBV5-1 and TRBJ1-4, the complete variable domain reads KAGVTQTPRYLIKTRGQQVTLSCSPISGHRSVSWYQQTPGQGLQFLFEYFSETQRNKGNFPGRFSGRQFSNSRSEMNVSTLELGDSALYLCASSSRTGGRSNEKLFFGSGTQLSVL.

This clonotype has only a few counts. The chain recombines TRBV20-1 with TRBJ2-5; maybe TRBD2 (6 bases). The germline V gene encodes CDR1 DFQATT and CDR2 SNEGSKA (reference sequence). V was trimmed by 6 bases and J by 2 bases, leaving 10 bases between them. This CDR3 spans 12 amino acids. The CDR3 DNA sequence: TGCAGTGCAGGGACTGTGCAAGAGACCCAGTACTTC. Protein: CSAGTVQETQYF.

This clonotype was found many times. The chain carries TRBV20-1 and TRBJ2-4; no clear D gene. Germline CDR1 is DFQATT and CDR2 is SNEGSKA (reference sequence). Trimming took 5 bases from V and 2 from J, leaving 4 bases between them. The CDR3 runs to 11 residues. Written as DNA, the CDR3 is TGCAGTGCTTCGACCAAAAACATTCAGTACTTC. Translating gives CSASTKNIQYF.

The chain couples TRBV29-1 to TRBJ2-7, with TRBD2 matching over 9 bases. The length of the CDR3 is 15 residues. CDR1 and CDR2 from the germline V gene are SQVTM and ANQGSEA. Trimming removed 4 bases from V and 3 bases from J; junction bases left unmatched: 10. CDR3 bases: TGCAGCGTTGCCCATTGGGCGGGAGGGATCTACGAGCAGTACTTC. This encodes CSVAHWAGGIYEQYF.

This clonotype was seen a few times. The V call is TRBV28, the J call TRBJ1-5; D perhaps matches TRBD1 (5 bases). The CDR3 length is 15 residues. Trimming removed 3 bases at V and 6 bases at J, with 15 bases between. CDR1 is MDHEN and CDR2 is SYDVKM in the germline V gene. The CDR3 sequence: CASSFNGGGIQPQHF. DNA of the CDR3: TGTGCCAGCAGTTTTAACGGGGGGGGAATTCAGCCCCAGCATTTT.

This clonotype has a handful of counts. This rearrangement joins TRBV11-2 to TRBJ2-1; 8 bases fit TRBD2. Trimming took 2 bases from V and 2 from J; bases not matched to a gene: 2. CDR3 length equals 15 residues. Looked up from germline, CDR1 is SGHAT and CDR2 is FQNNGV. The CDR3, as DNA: TGTGCCAGCAGCTTATCAGCGGGGGCCTACAATGAGCAGTTCTTC. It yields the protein CASSLSAGAYNEQFF.

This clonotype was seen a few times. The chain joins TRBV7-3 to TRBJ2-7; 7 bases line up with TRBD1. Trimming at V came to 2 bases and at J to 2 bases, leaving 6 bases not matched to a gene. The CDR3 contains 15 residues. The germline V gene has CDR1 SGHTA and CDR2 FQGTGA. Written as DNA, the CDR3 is TGTGCCAGCAGCTTATCTTCAGGGGGTCCCTACGAGCAGTACTTC. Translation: CASSLSSGGPYEQYF.

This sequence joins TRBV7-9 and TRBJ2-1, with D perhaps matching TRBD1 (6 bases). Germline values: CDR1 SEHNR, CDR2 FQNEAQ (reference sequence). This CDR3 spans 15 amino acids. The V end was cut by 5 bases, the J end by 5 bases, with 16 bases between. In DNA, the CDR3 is TGTGCCAGCAGCACAGAGGGAGCAGGGGACAATGAGCAGTTCTTC. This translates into CASSTEGAGDNEQFF.

The CDR3 region is CASSSNNGGAGWNEQFF. CDR3 DNA sequence: TGTGCCAGCAGCTCTAACAACGGGGGGGCCGGGTGGAATGAGCAGTTCTTC. The chain combines TRBV5-5 with TRBJ2-5, with 8 bases matching TRBD2. The J call is doubtful: the DNA matches TRBJ2-1 better. CDR1 SGHKS and CDR2 YYEKEE come from the germline V gene (reference sequence). The CDR3 extends over 17 amino acids.

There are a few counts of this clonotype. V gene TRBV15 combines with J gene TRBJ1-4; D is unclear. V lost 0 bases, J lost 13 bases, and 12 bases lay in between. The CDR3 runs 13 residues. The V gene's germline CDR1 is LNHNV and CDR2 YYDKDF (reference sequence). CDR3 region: CATSRDEGFALFF. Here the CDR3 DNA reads TGTGCCACCAGCAGAGATGAGGGTTTCGCACTGTTTTTT. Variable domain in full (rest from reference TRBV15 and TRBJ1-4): DAMVIQNPRYQVTQFGKPVTLSCSQTLNHNVMYWYQQKSSQAPKLLFHYYDKDFNNEADTPDNFQSRRPNTSFCFLDIRSPGLGDTAMYLCATSRDEGFALFFGSGTQLSVL.

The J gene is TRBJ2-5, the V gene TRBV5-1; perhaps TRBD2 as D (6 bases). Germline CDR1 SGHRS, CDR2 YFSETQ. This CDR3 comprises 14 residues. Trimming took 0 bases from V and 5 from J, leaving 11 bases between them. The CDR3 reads CASSLDSRGETQYF. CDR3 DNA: TGCGCCAGCAGCTTGGATAGCCGGGGGGAGACCCAGTACTTC. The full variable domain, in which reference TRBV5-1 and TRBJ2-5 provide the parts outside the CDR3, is KAGVTQTPRYLIKTRGQQVTLSCSPISGHRSVSWYQQTPGQGLQFLFEYFSETQRNKGNFPGRFSGRQFSNSRSEMNVSTLELGDSALYLCASSLDSRGETQYFGPGTRLLVL.

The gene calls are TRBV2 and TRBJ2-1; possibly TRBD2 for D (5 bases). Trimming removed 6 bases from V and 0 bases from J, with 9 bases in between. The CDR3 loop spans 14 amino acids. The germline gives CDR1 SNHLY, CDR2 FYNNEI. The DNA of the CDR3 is TGTGCCAGCAGGGAGCGGAGCTCCTACAATGAGCAGTTCTTC. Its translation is CASRERSSYNEQFF. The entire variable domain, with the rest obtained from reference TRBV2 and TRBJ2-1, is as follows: EPEVTQTPSHQVTQMGQEVILRCVPISNHLYFYWYRQILGQKVEFLVSFYNNEISEKSEIFDDQFSVERPDGSNFTLKIRSTKLEDSAMYFCASRERSSYNEQFFGPGTRLTVL.

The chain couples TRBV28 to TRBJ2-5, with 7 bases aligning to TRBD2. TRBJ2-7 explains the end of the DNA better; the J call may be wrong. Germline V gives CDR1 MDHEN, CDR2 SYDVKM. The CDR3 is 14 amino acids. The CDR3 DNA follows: TGTGCCAGCCTTGGGTCGGGAGGTTGGTACGAGCAGTACTTC. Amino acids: CASLGSGGWYEQYF.

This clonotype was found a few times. The CDR3 region is CASSSSGDANTGELFF. CDR3 DNA sequence: TGTGCCAGCAGTTCCTCAGGGGATGCGAACACCGGGGAGCTGTTTTTT. The chain combines TRBV27 with TRBJ2-2; D may be TRBD1 (6 bases). CDR3 length equals 16 residues. CDR1 MNHEY and CDR2 SMNVEV come from the germline V gene (reference sequence). Between the trimmed V and J ends, which lost 4 bases and 0 bases, there was a span of 12 bases.

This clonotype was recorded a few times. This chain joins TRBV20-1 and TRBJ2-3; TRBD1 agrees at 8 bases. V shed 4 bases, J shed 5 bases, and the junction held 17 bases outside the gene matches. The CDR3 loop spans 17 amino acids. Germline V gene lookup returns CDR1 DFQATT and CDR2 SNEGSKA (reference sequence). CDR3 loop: CSAKGPGTGGIVDTQYF. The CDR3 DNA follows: TGCAGTGCTAAGGGGCCTGGAACAGGGGGAATAGTAGATACGCAGTATTTT.

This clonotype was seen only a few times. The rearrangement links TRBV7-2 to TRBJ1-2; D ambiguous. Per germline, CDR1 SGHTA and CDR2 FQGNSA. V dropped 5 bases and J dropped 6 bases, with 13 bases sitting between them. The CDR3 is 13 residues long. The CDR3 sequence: CASSSGPGNGYTF. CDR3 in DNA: TGTGCCAGCAGCAGTGGGCCGGGGAATGGCTACACCTTC.

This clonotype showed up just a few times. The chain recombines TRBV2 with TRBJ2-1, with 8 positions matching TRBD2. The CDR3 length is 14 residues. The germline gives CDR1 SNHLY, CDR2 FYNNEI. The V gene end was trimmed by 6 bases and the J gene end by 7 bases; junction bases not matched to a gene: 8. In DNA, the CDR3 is TGTGCCAGCAGCACGGGGGGGAATAATAATGAGCAGTTCTTC. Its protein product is CASSTGGNNNEQFF.

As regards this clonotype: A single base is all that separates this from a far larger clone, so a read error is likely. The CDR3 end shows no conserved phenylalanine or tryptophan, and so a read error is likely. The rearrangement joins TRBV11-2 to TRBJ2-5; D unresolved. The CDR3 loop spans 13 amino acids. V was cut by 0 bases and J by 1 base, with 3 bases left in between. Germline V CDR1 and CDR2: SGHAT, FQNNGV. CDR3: CASSLDSQETQYS. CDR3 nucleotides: TGTGCCAGCAGCTTAGACAGCCAAGAGACCCAGTACTCC.

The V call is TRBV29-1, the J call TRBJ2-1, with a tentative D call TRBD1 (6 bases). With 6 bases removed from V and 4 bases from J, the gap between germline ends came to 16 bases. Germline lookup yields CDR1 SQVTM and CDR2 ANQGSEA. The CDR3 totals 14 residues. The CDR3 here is CSVRQDRAYNEQFF. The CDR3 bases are TGCAGCGTCCGACAGGACCGTGCGTACAATGAGCAGTTCTTC.

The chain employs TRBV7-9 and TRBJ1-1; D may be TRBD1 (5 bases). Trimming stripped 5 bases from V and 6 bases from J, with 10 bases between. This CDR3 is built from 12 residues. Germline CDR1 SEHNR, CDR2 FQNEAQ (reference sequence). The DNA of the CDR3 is TGTGCCAGCAGCGGAGGGGTCCCTGAAGCTTTCTTT. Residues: CASSGGVPEAFF.

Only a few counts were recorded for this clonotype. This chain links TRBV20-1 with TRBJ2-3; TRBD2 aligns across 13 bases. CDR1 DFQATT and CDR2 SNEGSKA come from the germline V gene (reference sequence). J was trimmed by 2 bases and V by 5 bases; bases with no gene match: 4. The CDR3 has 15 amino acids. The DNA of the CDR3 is TGCAGTGCTGGGGGGACTAGCGGGACCACAGATACGCAGTATTTT. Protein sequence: CSAGGTSGTTDTQYF.